This entry features one TCR beta chain sequence. Its antigen is still unknown. The junction shows a germline mismatch at one end, possibly a read error. TCRdb keeps only in-frame clones here, not all; method: immunoSEQ multiplex PCR. This table has around 310,000 clones, roughly 85% appearing once. These data belong to a study of cytotoxic CD8 clonotypes in ibrutinib-treated CLL. Study-wide results and limits: Contraction or stability on treatment characterized the public clonotypes, which were uncommon.

The CDR3 is 13 residues long. CDR1 is SSHAT, CDR2 FNYEAQ, per germline (reference sequence). For TCR beta libraries, roughly 2.2 micrograms of genomic DNA were obtained from cryopreserved PBMCs. The source of this sequence is a human donor with chronic lymphocytic leukemia. The chain uses TRBV7-7 and TRBJ2-3, with 8 nucleotides matching TRBD2. Sample: PBMCs, taken before ibrutinib treatment. CDR3 coding DNA: TGTGCTAGCAGCACTAGCGGCCCAGATACGCAGTATTTT. Translating gives CASSTSGPDTQYF.